One and the same sample provided the 21 T cell receptor beta chains below, sequenced in a study of monozygotic twins with inflammatory bowel disease. TCRdb re-called the 5' RACE reads and catalogs CDR3 proteins one per entry, DNA excluded. In total, the table holds hundreds of thousands of distinct CDR3 sequences. Sequenced input: blood. The receptors were sampled from a human donor with ulcerative colitis or Crohn's disease, or a healthy co-twin of an affected twin (not recorded which).

This sequence joins TRBV15 and TRBJ2-4. This CDR3 is built from 14 residues. Germline CDR1 is LNHNV and CDR2 is YYDKDF (reference sequence). The chain's CDR3 is CATSPGRVPNIQYF.

The chain has TRBV5-6 and TRBJ2-1; TCRdb's D gene call, TRBD2, goes unchecked for lack of DNA. This CDR3 comprises 16 residues. Germline assignment: CDR1 SGHDT and CDR2 YYEEEE. The CDR3 is CASSLVVSGTQNEQLF.

The chain carries TRBV6-5 and TRBJ2-2; as DNA is missing, the TRBD1 call by TCRdb cannot be tested. From germline, CDR1 is MNHEY and CDR2 SVGAGI. The CDR3 runs to 15 residues. CDR3 sequence reads: CASSYGGRGIGELFF.

The gene calls are TRBV24-1 and TRBJ2-5; without DNA, the TCRdb call of TRBD1 cannot be checked. Per germline, CDR1 KGHDR and CDR2 SFDVKD. The CDR3 covers 16 residues. The chain's CDR3 is CATSDPVSDSQETQYF.

V gene TRBV14 combines with J gene TRBJ2-7; TCRdb selects TRBD2, and the lack of DNA leaves this call unchecked. Germline lookup yields CDR1 SGHDN and CDR2 FVKESK. CDR3 length equals 16 residues. CDR3 in amino acids: CASSRLSGGPTYEQYF.

The chain couples TRBV7-7 to TRBJ2-3. Germline V lookup: CDR1 SSHAT, CDR2 FNYEAQ (reference sequence). The CDR3 loop spans 15 amino acids. This chain's CDR3 is CASSPLSPGTDTQYF.

V usage is TRBV29-1 and J usage is TRBJ2-5. CDR3 length equals 11 residues. From germline, CDR1 is SQVTM and CDR2 ANQGSEA. CDR3: CSVRPGETQYF.

This sequence joins TRBV5-1 and TRBJ2-3; TCRdb gives TRBD1 as the D gene, but with no DNA this cannot be confirmed. There are 17 residues in the CDR3. Germline CDR1 is SGHRS and CDR2 is YFSETQ. CDR3 loop: CASSSNGGTGSTDTQYF.

The genes are TRBV21-1 and TRBJ1-2; TCRdb reports TRBD1, a call that lacks DNA to check it against. TRBV21-1 is designated a pseudogene. There are 12 residues in the CDR3. CDR3 amino acids: CASSNGTGGYTF.

The chain recombines TRBV6-1 with TRBJ1-2; TCRdb names TRBD1, which stays unverified in the absence of DNA. Germline CDR1 MNHNS, CDR2 SASEGT. The CDR3 is 15 residues long. The CDR3 loop is CASSLGPEANYGYTF.

The chain carries TRBV3-1 and TRBJ2-7; TCRdb outputs TRBD2, but without DNA this stays unchecked. Germline assignment: CDR1 LGHDT and CDR2 YNNKEL (reference sequence). CDR3 length: 12 residues. This CDR3 reads CASSWEGYEQYF.

The chain recombines TRBV7-2 with TRBJ2-6. There are 14 residues in the CDR3. CDR1 and CDR2 from the germline V gene are SGHTA and FQGNSA. The CDR3 sequence is CASSIGLGANVLTF.

J is TRBJ2-1 and V is TRBV19. Germline V CDR1 and CDR2: LNHDA, SQIVND (reference sequence). The CDR3 consists of 16 residues. CDR3 region: CASSISPSVSYNEQFF.

The V and J genes are TRBV6-2 or TRBV6-3 and TRBJ2-1; absent DNA, TCRdb's TRBD2 call cannot be checked. CDR3 length equals 16 residues. Germline V gives CDR1 MNHEY, CDR2 SVGEGT. This CDR3 reads CASKSGTSGVYNEQFF.

V is TRBV6-2 or TRBV6-3 and J is TRBJ1-1. The CDR3 sequence is 12 residues long. Germline assignment: CDR1 MNHEY and CDR2 SVGEGT. This CDR3 is CASSIRKSETFF.

V is TRBV4-3 and J is TRBJ2-1; TCRdb gives TRBD1 as the D gene, but with no DNA this cannot be confirmed. CDR1 is LGHNA and CDR2 is YSLEER in the germline V gene. CDR3 length: 15 amino acids. The CDR3 here is CASSQEAPGYNEQFF.

The chain recombines TRBV6-2 or TRBV6-3 with TRBJ2-2; TCRdb outputs TRBD2, but without DNA this stays unchecked. This CDR3 has 16 amino acids. Germline CDR1 reads MNHEY; CDR2 reads SVGEGT. This chain's CDR3 is CASSSGLAGVPGELFF.

The V and J genes are TRBV5-1 and TRBJ1-1. Germline V lookup: CDR1 SGHRS, CDR2 YFSETQ. The length of the CDR3 is 15 residues. The CDR3 protein is CASSLGRGEVAEAFF.

The gene calls are TRBV14 and TRBJ1-1. Germline CDR1 SGHDN, CDR2 FVKESK. This CDR3 contains 13 residues. CDR3 amino acids: CASSLVLGTEAFF.

The chain combines TRBV14 with TRBJ2-7. The germline V gene encodes CDR1 SGHDN and CDR2 FVKESK. This CDR3 is 15 amino acids long. The chain's CDR3 is CASGDTRKDHYEQYF.

The chain is built from TRBV20-1 and TRBJ2-1; TCRdb calls TRBD1, which cannot be checked without DNA. The germline gives CDR1 DFQATT, CDR2 SNEGSKA (reference sequence). This CDR3 region has 14 residues. The CDR3 region is CSAPPGQGYNEQFF.